This T cell receptor (beta chain) was identified during a study of vaccination and CD4 T cells after COVID-19. For the study at large: Sampling after COVID took place at a median of 101 days (range 35 to 161) following diagnosis. A median of around 73 days (range 14 to 241) separated dose two from the taking of post-vaccine samples.

Whole-study findings and limits: Convalescent patients' clones that were vaccine-specific were spike mono-reactive in 304 of 307 cases.

Concerning this clonotype itself: Its specificity is not known.

The Oncomine TCR Beta short-read assay sequenced DNA from cultured CD4+ T cells. TCRdb re-called the PCR reads with MiXCR, one entry per CDR3 protein. The repertoire consists of about 21,000 distinct CDR3 sequences, with 45% to 60% occurring once and the leading ten covering around 10%. Treatment here: approximately nine-day PBMC culture with coronavirus spike peptide pools or control peptides (ViraFEST assay). The ViraFEST method relied on peptide pools to expand antigen-specific T cells, followed by TCR sequencing. Trimming at V came to 5 bases and at J to 3 bases, leaving 5 bases not matched to a gene. Germline V CDR1 and CDR2: SEHNR, FQNEAQ (reference sequence). The CDR3 has 14 residues.

The sample consisted of CD4+ T cells from blood, cultured in vitro. The chain employs TRBV7-9 and TRBJ1-2; 8 bases map to TRBD1. The receptor was derived from a human donor who had recovered from COVID-19. The CDR3 here is CASSLTGADYGYTF. CDR3 sequence (DNA): TGTGCCAGCAGCCTGACAGGGGCGGACTATGGCTACACCTTC.